In this sample, the clone carrying this TCR beta chain turned up a few times. The antigen remains undetermined. The CDR3 totals 15 residues. CDR1 and CDR2 from the germline V gene are SGHTS and YDEGEE. The V gene lost 0 bases and the J gene lost 0 bases, with 10 bases spanning the gap. Clinicians diagnosed patients from clinical symptoms, serum thyroxine and TRAb, thyroid ultrasound and orbital computed tomography. Cells are PBMCs isolated from over 7.5 ml of fresh blood. The data stem from a study of T cells in Graves' hyperthyroidism and ophthalmopathy. About the research overall: Peripheral blood samples were taken at initial diagnosis, prior to any treatment. Findings and limits, study-wide: Most clonotypes expanded in thyroid above 0.001 were likewise present in blood.

TCR beta CDR3 regions were amplified from RNA. The primer set for the first-round RT-PCR of the TCR CDR3 was HTBI. Each CDR3 protein gets one entry after TCRdb re-called the multiplex PCR reads with MiXCR. Here the sample spans 300,000 to 400,000 distinct CDR3 sequences, less than 20% being singletons. V gene TRBV5-8 combines with J gene TRBJ2-7; unclear D gene. The sequencing sample was made of blood. The origin of this receptor is a man younger than 35 with Graves' ophthalmopathy. The CDR3 loop reads CASSLGTVPSYEQYF. DNA of the CDR3: TGTGCCAGCAGCTTGGGGACGGTACCCTCCTACGAGCAGTACTTC.